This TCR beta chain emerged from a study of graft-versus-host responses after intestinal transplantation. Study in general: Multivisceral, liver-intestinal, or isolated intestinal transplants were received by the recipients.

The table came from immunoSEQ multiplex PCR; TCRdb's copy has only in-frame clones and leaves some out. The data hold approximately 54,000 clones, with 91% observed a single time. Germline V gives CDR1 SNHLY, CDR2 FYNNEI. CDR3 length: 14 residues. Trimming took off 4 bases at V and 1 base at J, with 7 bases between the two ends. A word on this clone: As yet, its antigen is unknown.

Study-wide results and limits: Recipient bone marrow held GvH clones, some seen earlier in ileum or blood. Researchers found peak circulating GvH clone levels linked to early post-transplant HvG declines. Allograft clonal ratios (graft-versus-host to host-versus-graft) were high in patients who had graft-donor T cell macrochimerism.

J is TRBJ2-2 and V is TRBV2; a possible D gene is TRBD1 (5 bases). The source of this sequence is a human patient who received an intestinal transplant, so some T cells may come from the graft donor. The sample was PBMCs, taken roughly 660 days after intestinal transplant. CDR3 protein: CASSVGQNTGELFF. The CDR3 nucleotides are TGTGCCAGCAGTGTAGGACAGAACACCGGGGAGCTGTTTTTT.